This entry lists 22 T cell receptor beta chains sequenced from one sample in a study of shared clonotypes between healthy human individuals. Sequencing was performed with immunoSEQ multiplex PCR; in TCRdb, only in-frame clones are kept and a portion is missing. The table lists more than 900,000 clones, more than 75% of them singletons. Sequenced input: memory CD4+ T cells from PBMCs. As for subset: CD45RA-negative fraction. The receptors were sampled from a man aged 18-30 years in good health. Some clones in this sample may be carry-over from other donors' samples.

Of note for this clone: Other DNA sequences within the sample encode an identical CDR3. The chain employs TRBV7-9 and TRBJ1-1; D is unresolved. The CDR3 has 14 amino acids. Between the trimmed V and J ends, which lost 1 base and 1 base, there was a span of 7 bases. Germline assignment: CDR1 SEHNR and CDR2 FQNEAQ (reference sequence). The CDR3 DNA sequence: TGTGCCAGCAGCTTAGACAGTCCGAACACTGAAGCTTTCTTT. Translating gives CASSLDSPNTEAFF.

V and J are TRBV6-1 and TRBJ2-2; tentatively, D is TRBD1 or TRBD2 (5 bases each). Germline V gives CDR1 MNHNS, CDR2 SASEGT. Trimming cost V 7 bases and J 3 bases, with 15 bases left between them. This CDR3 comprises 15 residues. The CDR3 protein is CASTITVGDTGELFF. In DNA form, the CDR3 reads TGTGCCAGCACTATCACGGTGGGGGACACCGGGGAGCTGTTTTTT.

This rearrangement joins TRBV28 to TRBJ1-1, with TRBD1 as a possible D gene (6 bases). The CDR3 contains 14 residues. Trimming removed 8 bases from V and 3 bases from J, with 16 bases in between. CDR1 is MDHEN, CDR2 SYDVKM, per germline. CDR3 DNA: TGTGCCAGCCATCGTGGGGGCGCGGACACTGAAGCTTTCTTT. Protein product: CASHRGGADTEAFF.

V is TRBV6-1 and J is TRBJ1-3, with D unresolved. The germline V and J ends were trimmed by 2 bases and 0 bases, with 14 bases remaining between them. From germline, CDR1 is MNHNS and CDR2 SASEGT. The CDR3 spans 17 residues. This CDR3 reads CASSEPPGVFSGNTIYF. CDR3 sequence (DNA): TGTGCCAGCAGTGAACCCCCGGGCGTCTTCTCTGGAAACACCATATATTTT.

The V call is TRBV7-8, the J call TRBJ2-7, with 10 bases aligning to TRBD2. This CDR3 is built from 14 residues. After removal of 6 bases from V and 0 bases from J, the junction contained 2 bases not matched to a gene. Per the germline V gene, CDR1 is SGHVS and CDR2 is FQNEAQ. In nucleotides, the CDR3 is TGTGCCAGCAGTCTAGCGGGAGTCTCCTACGAGCAGTACTTC. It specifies CASSLAGVSYEQYF.

The CDR3 bases are TGTGCCAGCAGTGTCCCGGGAGCGCGGGATGAGCAGTTCTTC. It yields the protein CASSVPGARDEQFF. V is TRBV25-1 and J is TRBJ2-1, with D perhaps matching TRBD2 (6 bases). The CDR3 consists of 14 residues. Germline-derived CDR1 and CDR2 are MGHDK and SYGVNS. V lost 4 bases and J 8 bases, leaving 15 bases between the germline ends.

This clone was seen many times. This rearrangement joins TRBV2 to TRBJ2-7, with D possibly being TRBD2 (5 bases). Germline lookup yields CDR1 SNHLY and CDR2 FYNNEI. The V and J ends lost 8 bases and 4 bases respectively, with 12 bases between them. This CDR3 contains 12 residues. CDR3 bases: TGTGCCAGCTCTTCGGAGGCGTACGAGCAGTACTTC. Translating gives CASSSEAYEQYF.

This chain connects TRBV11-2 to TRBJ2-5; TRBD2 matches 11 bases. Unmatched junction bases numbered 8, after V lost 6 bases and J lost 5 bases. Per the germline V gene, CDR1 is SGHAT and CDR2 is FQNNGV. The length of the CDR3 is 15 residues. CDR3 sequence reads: CASSQTGTSGETQYF. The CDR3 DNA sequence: TGTGCCAGCAGTCAAACCGGGACTAGCGGTGAGACCCAGTACTTC.

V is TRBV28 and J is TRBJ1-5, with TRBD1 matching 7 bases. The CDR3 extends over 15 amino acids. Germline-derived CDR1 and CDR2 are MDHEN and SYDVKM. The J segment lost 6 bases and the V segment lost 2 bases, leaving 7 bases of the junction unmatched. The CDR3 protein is CASSLERGPGQPQHF. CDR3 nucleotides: TGTGCCAGCAGTTTAGAGAGGGGGCCTGGTCAGCCCCAGCATTTT.

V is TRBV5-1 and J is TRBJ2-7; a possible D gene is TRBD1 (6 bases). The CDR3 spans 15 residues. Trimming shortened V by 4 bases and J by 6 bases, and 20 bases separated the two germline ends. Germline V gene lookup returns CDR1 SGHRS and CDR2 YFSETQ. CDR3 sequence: CASSAVIAQGGEQYF. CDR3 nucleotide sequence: TGCGCCAGCAGCGCTGTGATAGCTCAAGGGGGCGAGCAGTACTTC.

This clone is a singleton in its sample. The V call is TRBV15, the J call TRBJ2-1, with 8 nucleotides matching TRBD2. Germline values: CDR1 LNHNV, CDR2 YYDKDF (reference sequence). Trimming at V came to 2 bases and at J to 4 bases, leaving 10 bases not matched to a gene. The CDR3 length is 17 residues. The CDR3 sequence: CATSRPLVGTSYNEQFF. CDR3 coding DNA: TGTGCCACCAGCAGACCCCTCGTAGGGACTAGTTACAATGAGCAGTTCTTC.

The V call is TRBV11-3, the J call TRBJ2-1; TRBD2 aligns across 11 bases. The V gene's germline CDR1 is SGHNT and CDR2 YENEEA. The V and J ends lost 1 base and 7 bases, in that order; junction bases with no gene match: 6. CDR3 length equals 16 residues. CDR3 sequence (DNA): TGTGCCAGCAGCTTAGTTGTAGCGGGAGGGCCGAATGAGCAGTTCTTC. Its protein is CASSLVVAGGPNEQFF.

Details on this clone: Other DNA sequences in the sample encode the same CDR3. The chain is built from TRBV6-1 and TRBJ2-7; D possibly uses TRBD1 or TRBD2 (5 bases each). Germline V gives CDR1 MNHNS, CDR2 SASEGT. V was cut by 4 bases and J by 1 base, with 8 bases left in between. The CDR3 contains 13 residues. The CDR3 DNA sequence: TGTGCCAGCAGTGGGGGACCGTCCTACGAGCAGTACTTC. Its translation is CASSGGPSYEQYF.

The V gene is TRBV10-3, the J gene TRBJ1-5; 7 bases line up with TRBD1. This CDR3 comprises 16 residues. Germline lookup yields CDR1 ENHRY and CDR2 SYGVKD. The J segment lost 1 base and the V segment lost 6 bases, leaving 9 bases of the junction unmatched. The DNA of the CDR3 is TGTGCCATCAGAACGACAGGGAATAGCAGCAATCAGCCCCAGCATTTT. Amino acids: CAIRTTGNSSNQPQHF.

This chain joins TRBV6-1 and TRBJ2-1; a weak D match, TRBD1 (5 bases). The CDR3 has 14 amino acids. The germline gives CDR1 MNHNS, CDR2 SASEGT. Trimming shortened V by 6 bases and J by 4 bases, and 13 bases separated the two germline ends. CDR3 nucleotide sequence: TGTGCCAGCAGCCAGGGAAAAGGTTACAATGAGCAGTTCTTC. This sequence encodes CASSQGKGYNEQFF.

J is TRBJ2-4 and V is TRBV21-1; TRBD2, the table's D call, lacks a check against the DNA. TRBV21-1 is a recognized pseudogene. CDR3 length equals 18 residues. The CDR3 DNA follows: TGTGCCAGCAGCAAAGCGCTTTACTCATCTAGCGGCAAAAACATTCAGTACTTC. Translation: CASSKALYSSSGKNIQYF.

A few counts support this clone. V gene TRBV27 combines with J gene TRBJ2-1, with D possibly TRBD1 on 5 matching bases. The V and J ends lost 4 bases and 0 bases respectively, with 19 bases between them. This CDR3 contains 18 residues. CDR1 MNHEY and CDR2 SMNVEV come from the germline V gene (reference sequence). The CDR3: CASSSGPLRQGSYNEQFF. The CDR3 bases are TGTGCCAGCAGTTCAGGGCCCCTAAGGCAGGGCTCCTACAATGAGCAGTTCTTC.

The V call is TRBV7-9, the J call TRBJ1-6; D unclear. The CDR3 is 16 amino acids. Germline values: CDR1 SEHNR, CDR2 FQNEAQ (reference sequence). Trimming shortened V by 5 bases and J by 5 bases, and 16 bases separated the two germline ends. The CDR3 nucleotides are TGTGCCAGCAGCCCTATTGGACGGGGAAATAATTCACCCCTCCACTTT. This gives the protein CASSPIGRGNNSPLHF.

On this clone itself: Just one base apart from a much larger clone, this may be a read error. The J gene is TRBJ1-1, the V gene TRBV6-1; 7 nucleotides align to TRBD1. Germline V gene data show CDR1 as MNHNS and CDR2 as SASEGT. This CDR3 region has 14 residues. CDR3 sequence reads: CASSLHTGATGAFF. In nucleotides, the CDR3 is TGTGCCAGCAGCCTCCATACAGGGGCCACTGGAGCTTTCTTT.

CDR3 in DNA: TGTGCCAGCAGCCCCCGGTCGGTAGGAGAGACCCAGTACTTC. Protein: CASSPRSVGETQYF. The V gene is TRBV5-5, the J gene TRBJ2-5; unclear D gene. Trimming stripped 4 bases from V and 4 bases from J, with 14 bases between. The CDR3 runs to 14 residues. Germline V CDR1 and CDR2: SGHKS, YYEKEE (reference sequence).

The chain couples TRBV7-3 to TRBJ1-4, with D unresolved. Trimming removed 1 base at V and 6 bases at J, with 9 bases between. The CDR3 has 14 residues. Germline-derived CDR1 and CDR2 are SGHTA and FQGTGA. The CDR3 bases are TGTGCCAGCAGCTTAAACGCGGCTGATGAAAAACTGTTTTTT. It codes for CASSLNAADEKLFF.

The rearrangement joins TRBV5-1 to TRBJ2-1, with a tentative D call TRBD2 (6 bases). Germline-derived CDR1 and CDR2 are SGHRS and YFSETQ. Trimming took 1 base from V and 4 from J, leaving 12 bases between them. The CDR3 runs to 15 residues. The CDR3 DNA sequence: TGCGCCAGCAGCTTGTTAGCGGACTCTTACAATGAGCAGTTCTTC. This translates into CASSLLADSYNEQFF.